These T cell receptor beta chains were read from a single sample in a study of blood T cell repertoires in COVID-19. The repertoire was sequenced with immunoSEQ multiplex PCR; TCRdb's copy has only in-frame clones and lacks some. The sample shows roughly 160,000 clones, approximately 80% of them seen only once. Specimen: peripheral blood. These receptors came from a woman aged 55-69 years with acute or convalescent COVID-19. The CDR3 runs from the conserved cysteine through the conserved F or W. The D gene is left open where the match is weak. Not every row has a clone size; where given, it reads once, few, many or a size class.

clone size: few
J gene: TRBJ2-7
V gene: TRBV3-1/TRBV3-2
D gene: .
CDR3 protein: CASSQDDRQPPYEQYF
CDR3 DNA: TGTGCCAGCAGCCAAGATGACCGACAACCTCCCTACGAGCAGTACTTC

clone size: .
J gene: TRBJ2-7
V gene: TRBV7-8
D gene: TRBD2
CDR3 protein: CASSLIPRGSSYEQYF
CDR3 DNA: TGTGCCAGCAGCTTAATACCGCGGGGGAGCTCCTACGAGCAGTACTTC

clone size: .
J gene: TRBJ1-5
V gene: TRBV27
D gene: TRBD1
CDR3 protein: CASSRWTGSQPQHF
CDR3 DNA: TGTGCCAGCAGCAGGTGGACAGGGTCGCAGCCCCAGCATTTT

clone size: .
J gene: TRBJ1-5
V gene: TRBV2
D gene: .
CDR3 protein: CASSEGDINQPQHF
CDR3 DNA: TGTGCCAGCAGTGAAGGGGACATCAATCAGCCCCAGCATTTT

clone size: .
J gene: TRBJ2-3
V gene: TRBV5-1
D gene: TRBD2
CDR3 protein: CASSSGLAGGSDTQYF
CDR3 DNA: TGCGCCAGCAGCTCGGGACTAGCGGGGGGGTCGGATACGCAGTATTTT

clone size: .
J gene: TRBJ2-7
V gene: TRBV7-8
D gene: .
CDR3 protein: CASRRYTGSVYEQYF
CDR3 DNA: TGTGCCAGCAGGAGGTACACAGGGTCCGTCTACGAGCAGTACTTC

clone size: few
J gene: TRBJ1-1
V gene: TRBV30
D gene: .
CDR3 protein: CAWTRTEAFF
CDR3 DNA: TGTGCCTGGACGAGGACTGAAGCTTTCTTT

clone size: .
J gene: TRBJ1-6
V gene: TRBV11-2
D gene: .
CDR3 protein: CASSLGSNYNSPLHF
CDR3 DNA: TGTGCCAGCAGCTTAGGGTCTAACTATAATTCACCCCTCCACTTT

clone size: .
J gene: TRBJ2-1
V gene: TRBV7-6
D gene: TRBD1
CDR3 protein: CASSSTGALPYNEQFF
CDR3 DNA: TGTGCCAGCAGCTCTACAGGGGCCCTGCCCTACAATGAGCAGTTCTTC

clone size: .
J gene: TRBJ2-7
V gene: TRBV6-5
D gene: .
CDR3 protein: CASSYSTATYEQYF
CDR3 DNA: TGTGCCAGCAGTTACTCAACAGCCACCTACGAGCAGTACTTC

clone size: .
J gene: TRBJ2-1
V gene: TRBV18
D gene: .
CDR3 protein: CASSPELSNEQFF
CDR3 DNA: TGTGCCAGCTCACCCGAACTTTCCAATGAGCAGTTCTTC

clone size: .
J gene: TRBJ2-5
V gene: TRBV12-3/TRBV12-4
D gene: .
CDR3 protein: CASSPVPRRTQYF
CDR3 DNA: TGTGCCAGCAGTCCCGTTCCGCGGAGGACCCAGTACTTC

clone size: once
J gene: TRBJ1-4
V gene: TRBV6-5
D gene: TRBD1
CDR3 protein: CASRPMRQGGEKLFF
CDR3 DNA: TGTGCCAGCAGGCCTATGAGACAGGGAGGCGAAAAACTGTTTTTT

clone size: .
J gene: TRBJ1-2
V gene: TRBV19
D gene: TRBD1
CDR3 protein: CATPDRDGYTF
CDR3 DNA: TGTGCCACCCCGGACAGGGACGGCTACACCTTC

clone size: .
J gene: TRBJ1-2
V gene: TRBV11-2
D gene: TRBD1
CDR3 protein: CASSRTRRGQGYTF
CDR3 DNA: TGTGCCAGCAGCCGGACCCGGAGGGGGCAAGGCTACACCTTC

clone size: .
J gene: TRBJ2-7
V gene: TRBV7-2
D gene: .
CDR3 protein: CASSPTGTLAYEQYF
CDR3 DNA: TGTGCCAGCAGCCCAACCGGGACATTAGCTTACGAGCAGTACTTC

clone size: .
J gene: TRBJ2-7
V gene: TRBV6-5
D gene: .
CDR3 protein: CASSYLNREYF
CDR3 DNA: TGTGCCAGCAGTTACCTCAATCGAGAGTACTTC

clone size: .
J gene: TRBJ2-3
V gene: TRBV4-3
D gene: .
CDR3 protein: CASSQGTSPSGTDTQYF
CDR3 DNA: TGCGCCAGCAGCCAAGGAACTAGCCCCAGCGGCACAGATACGCAGTATTTT

clone size: .
J gene: TRBJ1-2
V gene: TRBV28
D gene: TRBD1
CDR3 protein: CASSTPGTGVGYTF
CDR3 DNA: TGTGCCAGCAGTACCCCCGGGACAGGGGTTGGCTACACCTTC

clone size: .
J gene: TRBJ2-5
V gene: TRBV7-2
D gene: .
CDR3 protein: CASSPSRVQETQYF
CDR3 DNA: TGTGCCAGCAGCCCAAGCAGGGTCCAAGAGACCCAGTACTTC

clone size: .
J gene: TRBJ1-5
V gene: TRBV6-2/TRBV6-3
D gene: .
CDR3 protein: CASSYGGMQPQHF
CDR3 DNA: TGTGCCAGCAGTTACGGAGGGATGCAGCCCCAGCATTTT

clone size: .
J gene: TRBJ2-3
V gene: TRBV7-9
D gene: .
CDR3 protein: CASSLGGVGERDTQYF
CDR3 DNA: TGTGCCAGCAGCCTAGGCGGGGTAGGGGAGAGAGATACGCAGTATTTT

clone size: .
J gene: TRBJ2-7
V gene: TRBV6-6
D gene: TRBD2
CDR3 protein: CASVGRETLYEQYF
CDR3 DNA: TGTGCCAGCGTTGGGAGGGAAACTTTATACGAGCAGTACTTC

clone size: .
J gene: TRBJ2-7
V gene: TRBV27
D gene: TRBD1
CDR3 protein: CASSSQWSDRANEQYF
CDR3 DNA: TGTGCCAGCAGTAGCCAGTGGTCGGACAGGGCCAACGAGCAGTACTTC

clone size: .
J gene: TRBJ1-4
V gene: TRBV5-1
D gene: TRBD1
CDR3 protein: CASSSGQDPATNEKLFF
CDR3 DNA: TGCGCCAGCAGCTCAGGACAGGACCCTGCAACTAATGAAAAACTGTTTTTT

clone size: .
J gene: TRBJ1-2
V gene: TRBV5-4
D gene: .
CDR3 protein: CASSAGLNYGYTF
CDR3 DNA: TGTGCCAGCAGTGCTGGACTGAACTATGGCTACACCTTC

clone size: .
J gene: TRBJ2-2
V gene: TRBV19
D gene: TRBD1
CDR3 protein: CASREQGARPNTGELFF
CDR3 DNA: TGTGCCAGTAGGGAACAGGGGGCGAGGCCGAACACCGGGGAGCTGTTTTTT

clone size: .
J gene: TRBJ1-5
V gene: TRBV28
D gene: TRBD1
CDR3 protein: CASRAGQGNQPQHF
CDR3 DNA: TGTGCCAGCAGGGCCGGACAGGGGAATCAGCCCCAGCATTTT

clone size: .
J gene: TRBJ2-5
V gene: TRBV6-5
D gene: TRBD2
CDR3 protein: CASSYSSSGGETQYF
CDR3 DNA: TGTGCCAGCAGTTATAGTTCTAGCGGGGGGGAGACCCAGTACTTC

clone size: .
J gene: TRBJ1-1
V gene: TRBV5-1
D gene: TRBD1
CDR3 protein: CASSPGQGGTEAFF
CDR3 DNA: TGCGCCAGCAGCCCGGGACAGGGGGGCACTGAAGCTTTCTTT

clone size: .
J gene: TRBJ2-7
V gene: TRBV4-3
D gene: TRBD1
CDR3 protein: CASSQDGDRANYEQYF
CDR3 DNA: TGCGCCAGCAGCCAAGATGGTGACAGGGCCAACTACGAGCAGTACTTC

clone size: .
J gene: TRBJ2-1
V gene: TRBV28
D gene: TRBD1
CDR3 protein: CASTIPGTGGFNEQFF
CDR3 DNA: TGTGCCAGCACCATCCCCGGGACAGGGGGTTTTAATGAGCAGTTCTTC

clone size: .
J gene: TRBJ2-1
V gene: TRBV7-9
D gene: TRBD2
CDR3 protein: CASSPPGWRGMVNEQFF
CDR3 DNA: TGTGCCAGCAGCCCTCCCGGGTGGCGGGGGATGGTCAATGAGCAGTTCTTC

clone size: .
J gene: TRBJ1-5
V gene: TRBV18
D gene: TRBD1
CDR3 protein: CASSQQGSNQPQHF
CDR3 DNA: TGTGCCAGCTCACAACAGGGGAGTAATCAGCCCCAGCATTTT

clone size: .
J gene: TRBJ1-5
V gene: TRBV14
D gene: .
CDR3 protein: CASSQDFEPQHF
CDR3 DNA: TGTGCCAGCAGCCAAGACTTCGAGCCCCAGCATTTT

clone size: .
J gene: TRBJ2-3
V gene: TRBV6-5
D gene: .
CDR3 protein: CASSRNRVGTDTQYF
CDR3 DNA: TGTGCCAGCAGTCGGAACAGGGTGGGCACAGATACGCAGTATTTT

clone size: .
J gene: TRBJ2-7
V gene: TRBV18
D gene: .
CDR3 protein: CASSKWGQQSYEQYF
CDR3 DNA: TGTGCCAGCTCAAAGTGGGGGCAGCAGTCCTACGAGCAGTACTTC